A selection of T cell receptor beta chains follows, all from one sample in a study of molecular identifiers for immune sequencing clone quantification. TCRdb independently ran MiXCR on the PCR reads; one entry per CDR3 protein. Of 300,000 to 350,000 distinct CDR3 sequences in the sample, about a fifth were seen once. The sequenced material came from naive CD8+ T cells from blood, with Jurkat cell RNA spiked in. All receptors come from a human donor in good health. Some libraries in this study had Jurkat cell RNA spiked in. The CDR3 runs from the conserved cysteine through the conserved F or W. A D gene is named only where the DNA matches it firmly.

V | D | CDR3
TRBV19 | TRBD2 | CASGTSGSETGELFF
TRBV28 | NA | CASSLIPQGESF
TRBV4-3 | NA | CASSQDQTTDTQYF
TRBV20-1 | TRBD2 | CSASASGYSYEQYF
TRBV27 | NA | CASSLAPSLPAVEAQYF
TRBV5-5 | TRBD2 | CASSNGLAHEQYF
TRBV20-1 | NA | CSAIDSHNQPQHF
TRBV4-1 | NA | CASSQVPGTEQYF
TRBV2 | NA | CASLASNYGYTF
TRBV4-3 | NA | CASSQDRGQVSTEAFF
TRBV7-2 | NA | CASSPAGGSAYEQYF
TRBV4-3 | TRBD1 | CASSPGQGLGANEKLFF
TRBV20-1 | NA | CSARESWDKISNQPQHF
TRBV11-2 | NA | CASSFGTDVYYEQYF
TRBV13 | NA | CASSLVSDTQYF
TRBV15 | TRBD2 | CATSREAGLAGTDTQYF
TRBV12-3/TRBV12-4 | TRBD1 | CASSLFGGQGVLTEAFF
TRBV19 | NA | CASSTPMGRLYEQYF
TRBV7-9 | TRBD2 | CASSWGRGDNEQFF
TRBV20-1 | NA | CSADSNTEAFF
TRBV7-9 | NA | CASSSDVFGSEQYF
TRBV7-2 | TRBD2 | CASSFGGGPYEQYF
TRBV27 | NA | CASSLYALRNSPLHF
TRBV20-1 | NA | CSAGSGGYYGYTF
TRBV4-3 | TRBD1 | CASSQDPQGKETQYF
TRBV20-1 | NA | CSAPVGAEAFF
TRBV7-9 | NA | CASSFQSNEQFF
TRBV12-3/TRBV12-4 | TRBD1 | CASNPGGGAHYTF
TRBV6-5 | NA | CASSYTNRDYEQYF
TRBV7-8 | NA | CASTIARYNEQFF
TRBV5-5 | TRBD1 | CASTTEGTAYEQYF
TRBV6-2/TRBV6-3 | TRBD2 | CASSYGTGLAGIHSYEQYF
TRBV4-1 | NA | CASSQVISDSSYEQYF
TRBV30 | NA | CAWKGPGVKTQYF
TRBV12-3/TRBV12-4 | TRBD1 | CASSPPRDRELDTQYF
TRBV4-3 | NA | CASSQDRVSGYGYTF
TRBV10-3 | NA | CAISEERGSYEQYF
TRBV27 | NA | CASSSNLGEETQYF
TRBV15 | NA | CATSRVPGNTIYF
TRBV6-2/TRBV6-3 | NA | CASSYMPITNYGYTF
TRBV7-9 | NA | CASSLPSGLEVYNEQFF
TRBV4-3 | NA | CASSQGQTEAFF
TRBV6-2/TRBV6-3 | NA | CASSLGPGGNYEQCF